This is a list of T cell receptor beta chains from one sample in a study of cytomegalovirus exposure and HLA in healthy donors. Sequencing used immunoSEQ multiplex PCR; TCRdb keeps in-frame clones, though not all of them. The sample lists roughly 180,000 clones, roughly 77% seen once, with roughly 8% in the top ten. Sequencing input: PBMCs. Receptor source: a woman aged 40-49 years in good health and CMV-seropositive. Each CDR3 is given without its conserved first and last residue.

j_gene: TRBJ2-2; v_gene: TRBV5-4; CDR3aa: ASSLKQGGTGELF
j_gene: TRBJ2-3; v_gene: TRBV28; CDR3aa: ASGATDTQY
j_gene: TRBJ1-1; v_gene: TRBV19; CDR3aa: ASSIGRDTEAF
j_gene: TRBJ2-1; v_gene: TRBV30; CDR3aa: AWSFGTSGYNEQF
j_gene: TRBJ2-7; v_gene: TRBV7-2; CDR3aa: ASSRGGQGTYEQY
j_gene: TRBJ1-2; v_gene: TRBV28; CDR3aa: ASLGRRGYGYT
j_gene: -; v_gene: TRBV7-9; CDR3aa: ASSAGNLYEQY
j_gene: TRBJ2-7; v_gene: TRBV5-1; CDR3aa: ASSQGLAGGEQY
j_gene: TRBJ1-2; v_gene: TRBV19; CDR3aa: ASSGQGRNYGYT
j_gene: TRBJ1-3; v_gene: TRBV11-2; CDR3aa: ASSLYRGSGNTIY
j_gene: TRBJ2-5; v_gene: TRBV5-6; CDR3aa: ASSPRLQETQY
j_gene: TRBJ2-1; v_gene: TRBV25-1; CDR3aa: ASNFGTSGRNEQF
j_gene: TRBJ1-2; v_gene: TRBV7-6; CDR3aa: ASSLGQGQGGYT
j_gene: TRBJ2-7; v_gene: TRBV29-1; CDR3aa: NRGGGRVGEQY
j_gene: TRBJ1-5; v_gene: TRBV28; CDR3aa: ASSLRNRVGNQPQH
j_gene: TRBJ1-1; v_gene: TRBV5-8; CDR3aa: ASSLQGSREAF
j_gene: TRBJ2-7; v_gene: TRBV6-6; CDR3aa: ASKFEYAGNYEQY
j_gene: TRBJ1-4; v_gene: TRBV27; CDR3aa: ASSPRTVEKLF
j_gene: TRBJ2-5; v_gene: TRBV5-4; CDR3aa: ASSLRVSGAPSTQETQY
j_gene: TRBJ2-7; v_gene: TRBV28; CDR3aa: ASKESGQVYEQY
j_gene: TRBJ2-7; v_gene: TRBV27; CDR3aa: ASRQGATHEQY
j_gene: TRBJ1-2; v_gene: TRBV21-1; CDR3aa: ASKGVCGKTNYGYT
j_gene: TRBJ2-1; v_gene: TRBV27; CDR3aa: ASSLRGGLNYNEQF
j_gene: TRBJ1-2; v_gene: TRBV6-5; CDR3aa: ASSEVRTVGGYT
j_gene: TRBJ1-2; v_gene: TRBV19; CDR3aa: ASRRTGGVYGYT
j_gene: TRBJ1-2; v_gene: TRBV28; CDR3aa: ASSSPQVLYGYT
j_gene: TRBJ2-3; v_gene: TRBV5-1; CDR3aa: ASSLYIAGATDTQY
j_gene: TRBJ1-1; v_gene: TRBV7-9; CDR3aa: ATKGQGVTEAF
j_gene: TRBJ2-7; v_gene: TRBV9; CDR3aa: ASSVGTGRYEQY
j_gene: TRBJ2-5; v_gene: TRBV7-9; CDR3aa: ASSTRTSGVYQETQY
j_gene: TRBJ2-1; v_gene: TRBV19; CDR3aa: ASSTIPGQGFYNEQF
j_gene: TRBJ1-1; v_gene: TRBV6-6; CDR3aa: ASSWGNTEAF
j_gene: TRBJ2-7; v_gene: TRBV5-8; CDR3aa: ASSPRDRVPYEQY
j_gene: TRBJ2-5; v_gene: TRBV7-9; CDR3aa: ASSLGGKAQY
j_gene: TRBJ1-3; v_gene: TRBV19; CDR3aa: ASSGQPSGNTIY
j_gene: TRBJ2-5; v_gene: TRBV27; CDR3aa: ASSTRDRGRQETQY
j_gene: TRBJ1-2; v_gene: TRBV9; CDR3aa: ASSVGGLALTNYGYT
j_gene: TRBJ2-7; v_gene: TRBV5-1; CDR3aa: ASSLSGLAYEQY
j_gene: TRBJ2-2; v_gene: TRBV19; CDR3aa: ASSLPYIAALGGELF